The rows below give T cell receptor beta chains drawn from one sample of a study of T cells in Graves' hyperthyroidism and ophthalmopathy. TCRdb called the multiplex PCR reads again in MiXCR, with one record for every CDR3 protein. The data hold some 350,000 distinct CDR3 sequences, with 15% to 20% observed a single time. Sequencing used blood. Receptors originate from a woman between 18 and 29 years old with Graves' hyperthyroidism. The CDR3 runs from the conserved cysteine through the conserved F or W. Each record gives: J gene, V gene, clone size, D gene, CDR3 length, CDR3 protein, CDR3 DNA. The D gene is left open where the match is weak. The size of a clone is reported for some rows only, either as once, few or many, or as a class for expanded clones.

j_gene: TRBJ1-2
v_gene: TRBV29-1
abundance: many
d_gene: NA
len: 11
CDR3aa: CSVTPKDGYTF
CDR3nt: TGCAGCGTGACCCCCAAGGATGGCTACACCTTC

j_gene: TRBJ2-4
v_gene: TRBV6-1
abundance: many
d_gene: TRBD1
len: 14
CDR3aa: CASKVSQGRDIQYF
CDR3nt: TGTGCCAGCAAAGTCTCACAGGGGCGGGACATTCAGTACTTC

j_gene: TRBJ1-1
v_gene: TRBV20-1
abundance: many
d_gene: NA
len: 15
CDR3aa: CSASTRVTLNTEAFF
CDR3nt: TGCAGTGCTAGTACGAGGGTCACTTTGAACACTGAAGCTTTCTTT

j_gene: TRBJ1-1
v_gene: TRBV20-1
abundance: many
d_gene: NA
len: 15
CDR3aa: CSARDRGTARTEAFF
CDR3nt: TGCAGTGCTAGAGACCGTGGAACGGCACGCACTGAAGCTTTCTTT

j_gene: TRBJ2-7
v_gene: TRBV11-2
abundance: NA
d_gene: TRBD1
len: 13
CDR3aa: CASDRDRGYEQYF
CDR3nt: TGTGCCAGCGATCGCGACAGGGGCTACGAGCAGTACTTC

j_gene: TRBJ2-5
v_gene: TRBV3-1
abundance: many
d_gene: NA
len: 12
CDR3aa: CASSQVGSTQYF
CDR3nt: TGTGCCAGCAGCCAAGTCGGATCGACCCAGTACTTC

j_gene: TRBJ2-6
v_gene: TRBV6-1
abundance: NA
d_gene: NA
len: 14
CDR3aa: CASSETAGANVLTF
CDR3nt: TGTGCCAGCAGTGAAACGGCTGGGGCCAACGTCCTGACTTTC

j_gene: TRBJ2-7
v_gene: TRBV27
abundance: many
d_gene: NA
len: 12
CDR3aa: CASGDSTYEQYF
CDR3nt: TGTGCCAGCGGCGACAGTACCTACGAGCAGTACTTC

j_gene: TRBJ1-2
v_gene: TRBV4-1
abundance: many
d_gene: NA
len: 14
CDR3aa: CASSQPAGSSGYTF
CDR3nt: TGCGCCAGCAGCCAACCGGCAGGGTCTAGCGGCTACACCTTC

j_gene: TRBJ1-4
v_gene: TRBV27
abundance: few
d_gene: TRBD1
len: 13
CDR3aa: CASSFRTGEKLFF
CDR3nt: TGTGCCAGCAGTTTCCGGACAGGGGAAAAACTGTTTTTT

j_gene: TRBJ2-7
v_gene: TRBV2
abundance: many
d_gene: TRBD2
len: 12
CDR3aa: CAAAGGRYEQYF
CDR3nt: TGTGCCGCGGCGGGGGGGCGGTACGAGCAGTACTTC

j_gene: TRBJ2-7
v_gene: TRBV7-9
abundance: many
d_gene: NA
len: 14
CDR3aa: CASSFHRAANEQYF
CDR3nt: TGTGCCAGCAGCTTCCACAGGGCCGCCAACGAGCAGTACTTC

j_gene: TRBJ2-7
v_gene: TRBV2
abundance: many
d_gene: NA
len: 12
CDR3aa: CARGNFGSEQYF
CDR3nt: TGTGCCAGGGGAAATTTTGGGTCGGAGCAGTACTTC

j_gene: TRBJ1-2
v_gene: TRBV6-1
abundance: many
d_gene: NA
len: 13
CDR3aa: CASSGDGGGGYTF
CDR3nt: TGTGCCAGCAGTGGCGACGGGGGCGGAGGCTACACCTTC

j_gene: TRBJ1-1
v_gene: TRBV15
abundance: many
d_gene: NA
len: 14
CDR3aa: CATSRGPGNTEAFF
CDR3nt: TGTGCCACCAGCAGAGGCCCCGGGAACACTGAAGCTTTCTTT

j_gene: TRBJ1-1
v_gene: TRBV7-2
abundance: NA
d_gene: NA
len: 16
CDR3aa: CASSIPSGGAYQESFF
CDR3nt: TGTGCCAGCAGCATACCGTCGGGGGGCGCTTATCAAGAGTCATTCTTT

j_gene: TRBJ1-5
v_gene: TRBV19
abundance: many
d_gene: NA
len: 13
CDR3aa: CASRLGRGQPQHF
CDR3nt: TGTGCCAGTAGGTTAGGAAGGGGTCAGCCCCAGCATTTT

j_gene: TRBJ2-5
v_gene: TRBV7-6
abundance: many
d_gene: TRBD2
len: 16
CDR3aa: CASSYLAAGGLETQYF
CDR3nt: TGTGCCAGCAGTTACCTAGCAGCGGGGGGGCTGGAGACCCAGTACTTC

j_gene: TRBJ1-2
v_gene: TRBV6-1
abundance: many
d_gene: NA
len: 14
CDR3aa: CASSKETETYGYTF
CDR3nt: TGTGCCAGCTCTAAGGAGACTGAAACTTATGGCTACACCTTC

j_gene: TRBJ2-7
v_gene: TRBV11-2
abundance: many
d_gene: TRBD1
len: 14
CDR3aa: CASSLQTGAYEQYF
CDR3nt: TGTGCCAGCAGCCTCCAGACAGGGGCCTACGAGCAGTACTTC

j_gene: TRBJ1-1
v_gene: TRBV30
abundance: NA
d_gene: NA
len: 13
CDR3aa: CAWSSRVNTEAFF
CDR3nt: TGTGCCTGGAGTTCCAGGGTTAACACTGAAGCTTTCTTT

j_gene: TRBJ2-5
v_gene: TRBV4-1
abundance: many
d_gene: NA
len: 13
CDR3aa: CASSLNLIGSQYF
CDR3nt: TGCGCCAGCAGCCTTAACCTAATAGGGTCCCAGTACTTC

j_gene: TRBJ2-5
v_gene: TRBV12-3/TRBV12-4
abundance: many
d_gene: NA
len: 13
CDR3aa: CASNNRLQETQYF
CDR3nt: TGTGCCAGCAACAACCGTTTACAAGAGACCCAGTACTTC

j_gene: TRBJ1-2
v_gene: TRBV2
abundance: many
d_gene: NA
len: 14
CDR3aa: CASSEDHGGYGYTF
CDR3nt: TGTGCCAGCAGCGAGGACCACGGAGGCTATGGCTACACCTTC

j_gene: TRBJ2-6
v_gene: TRBV29-1
abundance: many
d_gene: TRBD1
len: 18
CDR3aa: CSVVTGTGRYSGANVLTF
CDR3nt: TGCAGCGTTGTTACCGGGACAGGACGATACTCTGGGGCCAACGTCCTGACTTTC

j_gene: TRBJ1-1
v_gene: TRBV13
abundance: NA
d_gene: NA
len: 17
CDR3aa: CASSWGTGYSLNTETFF
CDR3nt: TGTGCCAGCAGCTGGGGGACGGGGTACTCCCTGAACACTGAAACTTTCTTT

j_gene: TRBJ2-5
v_gene: TRBV2
abundance: many
d_gene: TRBD2
len: 16
CDR3aa: CASSVSRLAGTETQYF
CDR3nt: TGTGCCAGCAGTGTGTCTCGACTAGCGGGGACAGAGACCCAGTACTTC

j_gene: TRBJ2-7
v_gene: TRBV20-1
abundance: NA
d_gene: NA
len: 16
CDR3aa: CSARVPTAVSSYEQYF
CDR3nt: TGCAGTGCTAGAGTCCCAACGGCGGTTAGCTCCTACGAGCAGTACTTC

j_gene: TRBJ1-5
v_gene: TRBV10-3
abundance: many
d_gene: NA
len: 15
CDR3aa: CAISESGLTNQPQHF
CDR3nt: TGTGCCATCAGTGAGTCGGGACTGACTAATCAGCCCCAGCATTTT

j_gene: TRBJ2-6
v_gene: TRBV4-1
abundance: NA
d_gene: NA
len: 18
CDR3aa: CASSQEGGRLSGANVLTF
CDR3nt: TGCGCCAGCAGCCAAGAAGGGGGGCGCCTCTCTGGGGCCAACGTCCTGACTTTC

j_gene: TRBJ2-7
v_gene: TRBV11-1
abundance: NA
d_gene: NA
len: 13
CDR3aa: CASSSTLGYEQYF
CDR3nt: TGTGCCAGCAGCTCTACACTGGGCTACGAGCAGTACTTC

j_gene: TRBJ1-1
v_gene: TRBV29-1
abundance: many
d_gene: NA
len: 13
CDR3aa: CSVEPAMNTEAFF
CDR3nt: TGCAGCGTTGAACCGGCGATGAACACTGAAGCTTTCTTT

j_gene: TRBJ1-2
v_gene: TRBV6-1
abundance: many
d_gene: NA
len: 14
CDR3aa: CASMVSLGGIGYTF
CDR3nt: TGTGCCAGCATGGTTTCCCTCGGGGGAATTGGCTACACCTTC

j_gene: TRBJ1-1
v_gene: TRBV18
abundance: few
d_gene: NA
len: 16
CDR3aa: CASSPQEGIVGTEAFF
CDR3nt: TGTGCCAGCTCACCACAGGAGGGAATCGTCGGGACTGAAGCTTTCTTT

j_gene: TRBJ2-3
v_gene: TRBV12-3/TRBV12-4
abundance: few
d_gene: NA
len: 14
CDR3aa: CASSWALGADTQYF
CDR3nt: TGTGCCAGCAGTTGGGCTCTGGGGGCAGATACGCAGTATTTT

j_gene: TRBJ2-7
v_gene: TRBV11-2
abundance: many
d_gene: TRBD1
len: 15
CDR3aa: CASSLVSGGSLEQYF
CDR3nt: TGTGCCAGCAGCTTAGTTTCAGGGGGCTCCCTTGAGCAGTACTTC

j_gene: TRBJ2-2
v_gene: TRBV4-2
abundance: NA
d_gene: NA
len: 15
CDR3aa: CASSPYGEVTGELFF
CDR3nt: TGTGCCAGCAGTCCCTACGGGGAGGTCACCGGGGAGCTGTTTTTT

j_gene: TRBJ2-7
v_gene: TRBV5-5
abundance: NA
d_gene: NA
len: 14
CDR3aa: CASSLQQRFYEQYF
CDR3nt: TGTGCCAGCAGCTTGCAACAGCGATTCTACGAGCAGTACTTC

j_gene: TRBJ1-5
v_gene: TRBV7-2
abundance: many
d_gene: TRBD1
len: 15
CDR3aa: CASSLGGQGLQPQHF
CDR3nt: TGTGCCAGCAGCTTAGGGGGACAGGGTTTGCAGCCCCAGCATTTT

j_gene: TRBJ2-1
v_gene: TRBV28
abundance: few
d_gene: TRBD1
len: 15
CDR3aa: CASRTGFRDYNEQFF
CDR3nt: TGTGCCAGCAGGACAGGGTTTAGGGACTACAATGAGCAGTTCTTC

j_gene: TRBJ2-2
v_gene: TRBV6-1
abundance: many
d_gene: NA
len: 13
CDR3aa: CASSGDSAGELFF
CDR3nt: TGTGCCAGCAGCGGAGACAGTGCCGGGGAGCTGTTTTTT